A selection of T cell receptor beta chains follows, all from one sample in a study of CXCR4 blockade with PD-1 therapy in pancreatic cancer. The data were produced by immunoSEQ multiplex PCR, yet TCRdb's version contains in-frame clones alone and is incomplete. The table includes over 4,500 clones, around three fifths detected once. Material for sequencing was tumor tissue. Receptors were obtained from a human donor with pancreatic ductal adenocarcinoma. CDR3s leave out the opening cysteine and the closing phenylalanine or tryptophan. Fields, in order: V gene, J gene, clone size, CDR3 protein. Clone size appears in some rows only: once, few, many, or a class for an expanded clone.

v_gene: TRBV30
j_gene: TRBJ1-2
abundance: few
CDR3aa: AWSKDRTHYGYT

v_gene: TRBV28
j_gene: TRBJ2-3
abundance: -
CDR3aa: ASELAPGDTQY

v_gene: TRBV19
j_gene: TRBJ2-6
abundance: -
CDR3aa: ASSIVGPGANVLT

v_gene: TRBV30
j_gene: TRBJ1-2
abundance: -
CDR3aa: AWSEGRGLYGYT

v_gene: TRBV6-8
j_gene: TRBJ2-1
abundance: few
CDR3aa: ASSYSGRQGIQQF

v_gene: TRBV7-5
j_gene: TRBJ1-1
abundance: few
CDR3aa: ASSPGRGNTEAF

v_gene: TRBV19
j_gene: TRBJ2-3
abundance: -
CDR3aa: ASSPGTSGFTDTQY

v_gene: TRBV28
j_gene: TRBJ1-1
abundance: -
CDR3aa: ASSLPISRGNTEAF

v_gene: TRBV19
j_gene: TRBJ2-3
abundance: -
CDR3aa: ASSPRGRDTDTQY

v_gene: TRBV18
j_gene: TRBJ1-1
abundance: -
CDR3aa: ASSPTQGNTEAF

v_gene: TRBV30
j_gene: TRBJ1-3
abundance: once
CDR3aa: AWTNSGNTIY

v_gene: TRBV6-8
j_gene: TRBJ2-4
abundance: large
CDR3aa: ASTHGTAAKNIQY

v_gene: TRBV11-3
j_gene: TRBJ2-1
abundance: few
CDR3aa: ASSMADDSYNEQF

v_gene: TRBV15
j_gene: TRBJ2-3
abundance: -
CDR3aa: ATSRSGGSTDTQY

v_gene: TRBV7-7
j_gene: TRBJ2-5
abundance: -
CDR3aa: ASSLWLAGFQETQY

v_gene: TRBV29-1
j_gene: TRBJ2-3
abundance: -
CDR3aa: SVATGGGTDTQY

v_gene: TRBV28
j_gene: TRBJ2-5
abundance: few
CDR3aa: ASSSPRETQY

v_gene: TRBV6-8
j_gene: TRBJ2-3
abundance: -
CDR3aa: ASSQSSVRGADTQY

v_gene: TRBV9
j_gene: TRBJ2-3
abundance: -
CDR3aa: ASSRTSDPTDTQY

v_gene: TRBV30
j_gene: TRBJ1-1
abundance: -
CDR3aa: AWSGITGHTEAF

v_gene: TRBV19
j_gene: TRBJ2-6
abundance: -
CDR3aa: ASSIRGNTGANVLT

v_gene: TRBV15
j_gene: TRBJ2-7
abundance: -
CDR3aa: ATSRDRGQGYEQY

v_gene: TRBV30
j_gene: TRBJ1-2
abundance: -
CDR3aa: AWSRGNNYGYT

v_gene: TRBV18
j_gene: TRBJ1-2
abundance: once
CDR3aa: ATRGSLSDNYGYT

v_gene: TRBV19
j_gene: TRBJ2-1
abundance: -
CDR3aa: ASIQGTGWSYNEQF

v_gene: TRBV18
j_gene: TRBJ1-1
abundance: -
CDR3aa: ASSHEQGTEAF

v_gene: TRBV7-1
j_gene: TRBJ2-7
abundance: -
CDR3aa: ASSLMSRGAYEQY

v_gene: TRBV30
j_gene: TRBJ2-7
abundance: -
CDR3aa: ACTTASYEQY

v_gene: TRBV19
j_gene: TRBJ1-4
abundance: -
CDR3aa: ASSKYDRFGEKLF

v_gene: TRBV14
j_gene: TRBJ1-1
abundance: -
CDR3aa: ASSQIWDRVDF

v_gene: TRBV6-8
j_gene: TRBJ1-1
abundance: -
CDR3aa: ASRGTGSNTEAF

v_gene: TRBV19
j_gene: TRBJ2-4
abundance: -
CDR3aa: ASSPGAGAKNIQY

v_gene: TRBV2
j_gene: TRBJ1-2
abundance: medium-sized
CDR3aa: ASSQSGGGYT

v_gene: TRBV6-4
j_gene: TRBJ2-1
abundance: -
CDR3aa: ASSSNLGQGFEF

v_gene: TRBV19
j_gene: TRBJ2-2
abundance: once
CDR3aa: ASSYDSYTGELF

v_gene: TRBV28
j_gene: TRBJ1-3
abundance: -
CDR3aa: ASSLSTGGTGNTIY

v_gene: TRBV11-3
j_gene: TRBJ2-2
abundance: -
CDR3aa: ASSLAGWNTGELF

v_gene: TRBV5-1
j_gene: TRBJ2-1
abundance: -
CDR3aa: ASRVQLAALNEQF

v_gene: TRBV28
j_gene: TRBJ1-5
abundance: -
CDR3aa: ASHGRGGDQPQH

v_gene: TRBV7-5
j_gene: TRBJ2-3
abundance: few
CDR3aa: ASSPQVGTDTQY

v_gene: TRBV19
j_gene: TRBJ1-1
abundance: few
CDR3aa: ASSIGGQGTGTEAF

v_gene: TRBV19
j_gene: TRBJ1-4
abundance: -
CDR3aa: ASRGQGATNEKLF

v_gene: TRBV10-2
j_gene: TRBJ2-7
abundance: -
CDR3aa: ASKDRAYEQY

v_gene: TRBV18
j_gene: TRBJ2-2
abundance: -
CDR3aa: ASSPQDDSTGELF

v_gene: TRBV30
j_gene: TRBJ2-1
abundance: -
CDR3aa: AWSDDHRQF